The clone carrying this T cell receptor beta chain came up a few times. The antigen remains unidentified. Germline CDR1 SGHNT, CDR2 YYREEE (reference sequence). The V end lost 1 base, the J end lost 7 bases, and 4 bases lay between the germline ends. The CDR3 runs to 11 residues. The data derive from a study of beta chain features in type 1 diabetes. Overall study findings and caveats: The similarity of naive, central memory and Treg TCRB repertoires appeared greater among patients than among healthy donors. Patients with Type 1 diabetes showed moderately but significantly shorter TCRB CDR3s in all four CD4+ subsets.

Heparinised blood was drawn once per donor, averaging roughly 120 mL. Every isolated RNA sample was fully reverse transcribed, so sequencing captured expressed TCRB transcripts. About 3.7 million reads on average were seen across naive, central memory and regulatory T cell samples. Only in-frame clones appear in the TCRdb table, and some are missing; sequencing was by immunoSEQ multiplex PCR. The data show around 150,000 clones, 10% seen once. Sequenced material: central memory CD4+ T cells from blood. The rearrangement links TRBV5-4 to TRBJ2-3, with no clear D. The receptor was derived from a man in his thirties or forties with type 1 diabetes. The CDR3 region is CASSLFNTQYF. The CDR3 DNA sequence: TGTGCCAGCAGCTTGTTTAATACGCAGTATTTT.